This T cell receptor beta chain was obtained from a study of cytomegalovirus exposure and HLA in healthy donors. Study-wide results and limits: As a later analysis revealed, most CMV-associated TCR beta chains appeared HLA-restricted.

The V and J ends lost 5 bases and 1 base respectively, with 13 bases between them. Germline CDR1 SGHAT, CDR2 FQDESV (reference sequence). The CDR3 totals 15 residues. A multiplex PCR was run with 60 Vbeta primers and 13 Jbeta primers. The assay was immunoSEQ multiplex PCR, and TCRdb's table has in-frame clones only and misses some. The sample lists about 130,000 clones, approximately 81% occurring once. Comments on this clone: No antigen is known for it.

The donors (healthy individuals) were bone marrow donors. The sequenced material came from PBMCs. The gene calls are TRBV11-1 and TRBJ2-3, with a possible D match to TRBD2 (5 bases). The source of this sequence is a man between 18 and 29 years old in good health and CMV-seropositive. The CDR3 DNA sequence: TGTGCCAGCAGCGCCGCCTTGAGGGGCACAGATACGCAGTATTTT. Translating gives CASSAALRGTDTQYF.